This record looks at one TCR beta chain sequence and its context. Its matching antigen is unknown. This record comes from a study of cytomegalovirus exposure and HLA in healthy donors. The overall study: The approximately 110 validation repertoires and the approximately 690 first-cohort repertoires shared a platform, a later analysis reported.

The protocol was immunoSEQ multiplex PCR, while the TCRdb copy is restricted to in-frame clones and leaves out a portion. The data contain some 130,000 clones, about 95% of them seen just once; the ten biggest clones take up 1.8%. Trimming stripped 4 bases from V and 1 base from J, with 10 bases between. This CDR3 has 14 residues. Donors were drawn from the 120-subject validation cohort, separate from the roughly 670-subject first cohort. Study-level points and caveats: The study designated 150 or so TCR beta chains cytomegalovirus-associated. Most observed TCR sequences were rare, whereas some public TCRs were detected in many donors.

The sample taken for sequencing was PBMCs. The TCR comes from a man aged 18 to 30 in good health and CMV-seropositive. This chain connects TRBV23-1 to TRBJ1-1; D call uncertain. TRBV23-1 is marked as an open reading frame, function uncertain. CDR3 sequence (DNA): TGCGCCAGCAGTCGCGAAAAGCGGAACACTGAAGCTTTCTTT. Amino acids: CASSREKRNTEAFF.